The 27 T cell receptor beta chains presented below share a single source sample, sequenced in a study of T cells after yellow fever vaccination (dated by TCRdb to the late 2010s). Libraries came from 5' RACE. The data were produced on an Illumina HiSeq 2500. The public reads were run again by TCRdb, first through fastp at Q25 and then through MiXCR, and only productive beta chains were kept. Rows merge per CDR3 protein into single entries with the most common DNA and genes. This sample gives 25,000 to 30,000 distinct CDR3 sequences in total; about 4.7% of them show up just once. The top ten constitute 35% to 45% of the sample. Per the publication, the treatment or condition label means: live attenuated yellow fever vaccine strain. The sample was CD8+ T cells sorted from PBMCs, taken 10 days after the yellow fever booster vaccination. The receptor set was obtained from a man between 25 and 39 years old who received the YFV17D yellow fever vaccine.

This clonotype was seen ten or more times. This sequence joins TRBV29-1 and TRBJ2-1; TRBD2 aligns across 7 bases. CDR3 length: 15 residues. V was pared by 1 base and J by 4 bases, with 7 bases of the junction left unmatched. Germline lookup yields CDR1 SQVTM and CDR2 ANQGSEA. In DNA, the CDR3 is TGCAGCGTTGAAGGGGGGGGAGGTCGGTACAATGAGCAGTTCTTC. Amino acids: CSVEGGGGRYNEQFF.

This clonotype was observed at least ten times. CDR3 sequence: CASSQVRYEQYF. The CDR3 DNA sequence: TGCGCCAGCAGCCAAGTCAGGTACGAGCAGTACTTC. V is TRBV4-3 and J is TRBJ2-7; D unclear. The length of the CDR3 is 12 residues. CDR1 LGHNA and CDR2 YSLEER come from the germline V gene. V was pared by 1 base and J by 4 bases, with 5 bases between.

This clonotype was picked up many times. CDR3 residues: CASSLAGQGPLWTEAFF. Written as DNA, the CDR3 is TGTGCCAGCAGTTTAGCTGGACAGGGTCCGTTATGGACTGAAGCTTTCTTT. The chain joins TRBV12-3 or TRBV12-4 to TRBJ1-1; 8 positions agree with TRBD1. This CDR3 has 17 residues. Germline trimming cut 0 bases from V and 5 bases from J; bases unmatched to any gene: 11.

This clonotype was seen ten or more times. The rearrangement joins TRBV19 to TRBJ2-3; tentative D call: TRBD2 (6 bases). This CDR3 comprises 13 residues. V was pared by 1 base and J by 11 bases, with 13 bases between. Germline CDR1 LNHDA, CDR2 SQIVND (reference sequence). The CDR3 DNA sequence: TGTGCCAGTAGTATAGCTCCCGAGGAGGGGCAGTATTTT. Its translation is CASSIAPEEGQYF.

The table lists this clonotype with many counts. The chain joins TRBV7-9 to TRBJ2-4; a possible D gene is TRBD1 (5 bases). Germline CDR1 reads SEHNR; CDR2 reads FQNEAQ (reference sequence). The V and J ends lost 6 bases and 14 bases respectively, with 20 bases between them. There are 13 residues in the CDR3. This CDR3 is CASSSLVQGEKYF. The DNA for the CDR3 is TGTGCCAGCAGTTCCCTTGTCCAGGGTGAGAAGTACTTC.

This clonotype came up many times. The CDR3: CSAIEGAEQFF. The DNA for the CDR3 is TGCAGTGCTATAGAGGGAGCTGAGCAGTTCTTC. This chain joins TRBV20-1 and TRBJ2-1, with a weak D call TRBD2 (5 bases). Between the trimmed V and J ends, which lost 4 bases and 9 bases, there was a span of 10 bases. The CDR3 consists of 11 residues. CDR1 is DFQATT and CDR2 is SNEGSKA in the germline V gene (reference sequence).

This clonotype came up many times. The chain's CDR3 is CASSLVSGFYNEQFF. The DNA of the CDR3 is TGTGCCAGCAGCTTAGTCAGCGGGTTCTACAATGAGCAGTTCTTC. This chain connects TRBV7-9 to TRBJ2-1, with TRBD2 as a possible D gene (6 bases). V was cut by 1 base and J by 3 bases, with 10 bases left in between. This CDR3 is 15 amino acids long. Germline V lookup: CDR1 SEHNR, CDR2 FQNEAQ (reference sequence).

In its sample, this clonotype was seen many times. This chain connects TRBV29-1 to TRBJ1-2, with D possibly matching TRBD1 (6 bases). V lost 4 bases and J 3 bases, leaving 21 bases between the germline ends. Germline CDR1 SQVTM, CDR2 ANQGSEA. The CDR3 has 16 residues. The chain's CDR3 is CSVVGGPNELYYGYTF. DNA for the CDR3: TGCAGCGTTGTTGGGGGCCCCAATGAACTTTACTATGGCTACACCTTC.

In this sample, this clonotype turned up many times. This chain connects TRBV18 to TRBJ2-1; D remains unclear. Germline V lookup: CDR1 KGHSH, CDR2 LQKENI. The CDR3 extends over 12 amino acids. Trimming stripped 6 bases from V and 8 bases from J, with 11 bases between. CDR3 region: CASSPARYEQFF. The CDR3 coding sequence is TGTGCCAGCTCCCCCGCACGGTATGAGCAGTTCTTC.

This clonotype was picked up a small number of times. The rearrangement joins TRBV9 to TRBJ2-5; maybe TRBD1 (8 bases). The CDR3 runs to 15 residues. With 4 bases removed from V and 2 bases from J, the gap between germline ends came to 15 bases. Germline CDR1 is SGDLS and CDR2 is YYNGEE. CDR3 sequence (DNA): TGTGCCAGCAGCACCGGGGGGACAGGACAAGAGACCCAGTACTTC. Translated, it gives CASSTGGTGQETQYF.

Ten or more counts support this clonotype. The chain joins TRBV27 to TRBJ1-5, with no clear D. Trimming shortened V by 5 bases and J by 2 bases, and 16 bases separated the two germline ends. The germline CDR1 and CDR2 sequences are MNHEY and SMNVEV (reference sequence). This CDR3 spans 16 amino acids. The CDR3 here is CASSPFGSTRNQPQHF. CDR3 nucleotide sequence: TGTGCCAGCAGTCCCTTTGGATCAACCCGCAATCAGCCCCAGCATTTT.

This clonotype was seen ten or more times. As DNA, the CDR3 is TGTGCCACCGAGGGACACCGTCCCGAGCAGTACTTC. Translation gives CATEGHRPEQYF. The chain is built from TRBV10-3 and TRBJ2-7, with D possibly being TRBD1 (6 bases). The V and J ends lost 10 bases and 6 bases respectively, with 16 bases between them. The CDR3 has 12 amino acids. The germline gives CDR1 ENHRY, CDR2 SYGVKD.

This clonotype was detected ten times or more. The chain couples TRBV4-2 to TRBJ2-3, with 8 bases that match TRBD2. V was pared by 0 bases and J by 4 bases, with 6 bases of the junction left unmatched. Germline V gene lookup returns CDR1 LGHNA and CDR2 YNFKEQ. The CDR3 is made up of 16 amino acids. CDR3 in DNA: TGTGCCAGCAGCCAAGATCCGAGCGGGAGCCCAGATACGCAGTATTTT. Its translation is CASSQDPSGSPDTQYF.

The rearrangement uses TRBV27 and TRBJ1-5, with a weak D call TRBD1 (5 bases). The germline V gene encodes CDR1 MNHEY and CDR2 SMNVEV (reference sequence). This CDR3 spans 13 amino acids. The V and J ends lost 6 bases and 6 bases respectively, with 12 bases between them. CDR3 in amino acids: CASSPRGGQPQHF. CDR3 coding DNA: TGTGCCAGCAGCCCCCGGGGGGGTCAGCCCCAGCATTTT.

This clonotype was observed many times. This chain connects TRBV12-5 to TRBJ2-7; D not resolved. V was pared by 2 bases and J by 3 bases, with 8 bases between. The germline gives CDR1 LGHNT, CDR2 FRNRAP. The CDR3 sequence is 13 residues long. CDR3 nucleotides: TGTGCTAGTGGTTTGCCTACAATCTACGAGCAGTACTTC. The encoded protein is CASGLPTIYEQYF.

The gene calls are TRBV5-1 and TRBJ2-1; 8 bases are a match to TRBD2. Trimming took 3 bases from V and 2 from J; bases not matched to a gene: 4. The CDR3 is 15 residues long. Germline lookup yields CDR1 SGHRS and CDR2 YFSETQ. The CDR3 loop is CASSSGLGPYNEQFF. The CDR3 DNA is TGCGCCAGCAGCTCGGGACTAGGACCCTACAATGAGCAGTTCTTC.

This clonotype came up many times. The chain links TRBV4-3 to TRBJ2-1; weak D call: TRBD2 (5 bases). CDR3 length: 15 residues. Trimming stripped 4 bases from V and 0 bases from J, with 10 bases between. Germline lookup yields CDR1 LGHNA and CDR2 YSLEER. CDR3 in DNA: TGCGCCAGCAGCCCGGGATTGAGCTCCTACAATGAGCAGTTCTTC. Translating gives CASSPGLSSYNEQFF.

There are many counts of this clonotype. V is TRBV12-3 or TRBV12-4 and J is TRBJ2-6; 8 positions agree with TRBD1. The CDR3 totals 15 residues. V lost 5 bases, J lost 2 bases, and 2 bases stayed unmatched. Written as DNA, the CDR3 is TGTGCCAGCAGTCAACAGGGGGCTGGGGCCAACGTCCTGACTTTC. Residues: CASSQQGAGANVLTF.

This clonotype has a count of ten or more. This chain links TRBV15 with TRBJ2-7; 7 bases are a match to TRBD1. The CDR3 is made up of 12 amino acids. CDR1 is LNHNV, CDR2 YYDKDF, per germline (reference sequence). With 5 bases clipped from V and 6 bases from J, the junction kept 4 bases outside the gene matches. This CDR3 is CATSGTGAEQYF. The CDR3 DNA reads as TGTGCCACCAGCGGAACAGGGGCCGAGCAGTACTTC.

There are many counts of this clonotype. This sequence joins TRBV9 and TRBJ2-1; 8 bases are shared with TRBD2. In germline, CDR1 is SGDLS, CDR2 YYNGEE. The CDR3 runs 15 residues. With 6 bases clipped from V and 2 bases from J, the junction kept 7 bases outside the gene matches. CDR3 bases: TGTGCCAGCACTGAGGGACTAGGAACCTACAATGAGCAGTTCTTC. Its protein is CASTEGLGTYNEQFF.

Ten or more counts support this clonotype. The chain uses TRBV5-6 and TRBJ2-7; 9 bases are shared with TRBD1. The CDR3 consists of 15 residues. V shed 4 bases, J shed 5 bases, and the junction held 10 bases outside the gene matches. Per the germline V gene, CDR1 is SGHDT and CDR2 is YYEEEE. The CDR3 DNA reads TGTGCCAGCAGCATGGCCGGGACAGGGTGGAACGAGCAGTACTTC. This encodes CASSMAGTGWNEQYF.

The chain is built from TRBV20-1 and TRBJ1-2, with a tentative D call TRBD1 (5 bases). V dropped 6 bases and J dropped 6 bases, with 17 bases sitting between them. This CDR3 region has 13 residues. Germline CDR1 DFQATT, CDR2 SNEGSKA (reference sequence). The DNA of the CDR3 is TGCAGTGCGGGACGGATTCTCTCGGATGGCTACACCTTC. This encodes CSAGRILSDGYTF.

This clonotype was picked up many times. This chain uses TRBV5-6 with TRBJ2-7; possibly TRBD2 for D (6 bases). This CDR3 contains 14 residues. The V and J ends lost 3 bases and 2 bases respectively, with 12 bases between them. Germline values: CDR1 SGHDT, CDR2 YYEEEE. The CDR3 nucleotides are TGTGCCAGCAGCTCTGGGACTGCCACCTACGAGCAGTACTTC. Translation gives CASSSGTATYEQYF.

This clonotype appeared many times. CDR3 DNA: TGTGCCATCAGTGATCCCCTAACAGGGTTCTCCTACGAGCAGTACTTC. The encoded protein is CAISDPLTGFSYEQYF. The V gene is TRBV10-3, the J gene TRBJ2-7, with D tentatively TRBD1 (6 bases). V lost 3 bases and J lost 0, with 15 bases in between. Germline assignment: CDR1 ENHRY and CDR2 SYGVKD. The CDR3 loop spans 16 amino acids.

This clonotype was recorded many times. This chain connects TRBV12-3 or TRBV12-4 to TRBJ2-1, with 7 positions matching TRBD2. The CDR3 extends over 13 amino acids. The ends lost 5 bases at V and 8 bases at J; junction bases unmatched: 6. DNA of the CDR3: TGTGCCAGCAGTCCTCCCACTAGCGATGAGCAGTTCTTC. Its protein is CASSPPTSDEQFF.

The sample holds many counts of this clonotype. The genes are TRBV9 and TRBJ2-7; 9 positions match TRBD2. This CDR3 is built from 14 residues. Germline V gene lookup returns CDR1 SGDLS and CDR2 YYNGEE. The trim removed 3 bases at V and 2 bases at J, leaving 3 bases unmatched. The CDR3 reads CASSARTSAYEQYF. The CDR3 DNA follows: TGTGCCAGCAGCGCTCGGACTAGCGCCTACGAGCAGTACTTC.

This clonotype was observed at least ten times. V and J are TRBV7-9 and TRBJ2-1; tentatively, D is TRBD1 (5 bases). The V gene's germline CDR1 is SEHNR and CDR2 FQNEAQ (reference sequence). The CDR3 runs 12 residues. V was cut by 3 bases and J by 8 bases, with 8 bases left in between. CDR3 DNA: TGTGCCAGCAGCTTTAAAGGGGATGAGCAGTTCTTC. Translation gives CASSFKGDEQFF.